A selection of T cell receptor beta chains follows, all from one sample in a study of shared clonotypes between healthy human individuals. Repertoires were generated with immunoSEQ multiplex PCR, while TCRdb's copy carries only in-frame clones and drops some. The repertoire consists of roughly 2,000,000 clones, with roughly 94% occurring once and the leading ten covering 1% to 1.5%. The sequenced material came from naive CD8+ T cells sorted from blood. Receptors were obtained from a man between 18 and 35 years old in good health. The CDR3 runs from the conserved cysteine through the conserved F or W. D genes are given only for firm matches. A row's size may be missing; if present it is once, few, many or a size class.

-,TRBJ2-2,-,TRBV4-1,TGCGCCAGCAGCCCGTTGGACACCGGGGAGCTGTTTTTT,CASSPLDTGELFF
-,TRBJ1-1,-,TRBV5-4,TGTGCCAGCAGCTTGGAAGGGACTGAAGCTTTCTTT,CASSLEGTEAFF
-,TRBJ2-3,-,TRBV27,TGTGCCAGCAGCCTGCTAGCAGATACGCAGTATTTT,CASSLLADTQYF
-,TRBJ2-5,-,TRBV28,TGTGCCAGCAGTTTATTACTAGCTTTAGGGCAAGAGACCCAGTACTTC,CASSLLLALGQETQYF
-,TRBJ2-3,-,TRBV6-6,TGTGCCAGCAGTTACTCTCCGGGAGATACGCAGTATTTT,CASSYSPGDTQYF
-,TRBJ2-3,-,TRBV5-1,TGCGCCAGCAGCCCGTATAGCAGCACAGATACGCAGTATTTT,CASSPYSSTDTQYF
-,TRBJ2-7,-,TRBV6-6,TGTGCCAGCACCCCGGGGTGGGTATACGAGCAGTACTTC,CASTPGWVYEQYF
TRBD2,TRBJ2-7,-,TRBV9,TGTGCCAGCAGCCGTACTAGCGGTCACTCCTACGAGCAGTACTTC,CASSRTSGHSYEQYF
-,TRBJ1-1,-,TRBV7-9,TGTGCCAGCAGCTTAGGTATAAGTCCGGGCATGAACACTGAAGCTTTCTTT,CASSLGISPGMNTEAFF
-,TRBJ2-1,-,TRBV6-5,TGTGCCAGCAGAGGGACGTTTCGGGGTGAGCAGTTCTTC,CASRGTFRGEQFF
-,TRBJ2-7,once,TRBV13,TGTGCCAGCAGTTCAGCACGGGGGCCGTACGAGCAGTACTTC,CASSSARGPYEQYF
TRBD2,TRBJ2-1,-,TRBV5-1,TGCGCCAGCAGCTTTGGACTAGCGACGTTCCACAATGAGCAGTTCTTC,CASSFGLATFHNEQFF
TRBD1,TRBJ2-5,once,TRBV4-1,TGCGCCAGCAGCCAAGAGGACAGGGAGATAGGAGAGACCCAGTACTTC,CASSQEDREIGETQYF
-,TRBJ1-2,-,TRBV5-4,TGTGCCAGCAGCTTTCGCCGGGGTTCGGATGGCTACACCTTC,CASSFRRGSDGYTF
TRBD1,TRBJ2-7,-,TRBV5-1,TGCGCCAGCAGCTTGACCCGGGACAGGGGGGGAAACGAGCAGTACTTC,CASSLTRDRGGNEQYF
-,TRBJ1-4,-,TRBV27,TGTGCCAGCAGTTTAATAGCAGGAGCAACTAATGAAAAACTGTTTTTT,CASSLIAGATNEKLFF
TRBD1,TRBJ1-5,-,TRBV19,TGTGCCAGTAGTATGGACCCCGGGACAGGGGGGATTCAGCCCCAGCATTTT,CASSMDPGTGGIQPQHF
-,TRBJ2-2,-,TRBV9,TGTGCCAGCAGCGTAGATCTCGGAGCTACCGGGGAGCTGTTTTTT,CASSVDLGATGELFF
TRBD1,TRBJ2-7,-,TRBV6-4,TGTGCCAGCAGGCCCACTAACCCGGGACAGGGTTCCTACGAGCAGTACTTC,CASRPTNPGQGSYEQYF
-,TRBJ1-1,-,TRBV7-9,TGTGCCTCCAACCCCCCGGGATGGAACACTGAAGCTTTCTTT,CASNPPGWNTEAFF
-,TRBJ2-1,-,TRBV21-1,TGTGCTAGGCAGAGAGGGCAGGGGGCCTCCTACAATGAGCAGTTCTTC,CARQRGQGASYNEQFF
-,TRBJ2-1,-,TRBV5-1,TGCGCCAGCAGCTTGTCTTGGGGGGCGAATGAGCAGTTCTTC,CASSLSWGANEQFF
-,TRBJ2-7,-,TRBV30,TGTGCCTGGAAGCCTAGCTCCTACGAGCAGTACTTC,CAWKPSSYEQYF
TRBD1,TRBJ2-7,-,TRBV4-1,TGCGCCAGCAGCCAAGAAGGGGACAGGGGCTCCTACGAGCAGTACTTC,CASSQEGDRGSYEQYF
-,TRBJ1-1,-,TRBV5-1,TGCGCCAGCAGCTGGGATGAAGGGCAGAGGGAGAACACTGAAGCTTTCTTT,CASSWDEGQRENTEAFF
-,TRBJ2-3,-,TRBV7-7,TGTGCTAGCAGCCGAACCGACGGAGACACAGATACGCAGTATTTT,CASSRTDGDTDTQYF
-,TRBJ2-5,-,TRBV5-4,TGTGCCAGCAGCTTGGCCGCGGACAGAGAAATATTCCAAGAGACCCAGTACTTC,CASSLAADREIFQETQYF
TRBD2,TRBJ2-7,-,TRBV2,TGTGCCAGCAGTGAAGCGCTTCGGGGGGGCTCCTACGAGCAGTACTTC,CASSEALRGGSYEQYF
-,TRBJ1-1,-,TRBV6-5,TGTGCCAGCAGTGTGGACCGAAACACTGAAGCTTTCTTT,CASSVDRNTEAFF
-,TRBJ2-2,-,TRBV5-4,TGTGCCAGCAGCGCAGGGGAGGATACCGGGGAGCTGTTTTTT,CASSAGEDTGELFF
-,TRBJ1-5,-,TRBV27,TGTGCCAGCAGTGCCCCAGGGCAGCCCCAGCATTTT,CASSAPGQPQHF
TRBD2,TRBJ2-2,-,TRBV29-1,TGCAGCGTTGAAGTACGGGGGGTCCGCACCGGGGAGCTGTTTTTT,CSVEVRGVRTGELFF
TRBD1,TRBJ2-7,-,TRBV7-8,TGTGCCAGCAGCGACCCGGGACAGGGGTACGAGCAGTACTTC,CASSDPGQGYEQYF
-,TRBJ1-4,-,TRBV6-5,TGTGCCAGCAGTCCGGGACGGTATAATGAAAAACTGTTTTTT,CASSPGRYNEKLFF